This T cell receptor (beta chain) appears in the sequencing data of a study of cytomegalovirus exposure and HLA in healthy donors listed by TCRdb under 2017. About the full investigation: According to an earlier analysis of several hundred of the donors, 200 million or so T cells yielded 117 million unique TCR beta sequences and about 300 Gb of sequence data. Both class I and class II loci were covered by HLA typing, at four-digit resolution. Rather than drawing on any new phenotypic data, the later analysis identified candidate immune exposures from TCR beta sequences and the way those sequences occurred across donors. Across 398 genotyped donors of the cohort, an average of 235,054 unique TCR beta nucleotide sequences per donor were sequenced, and roughly a sixth of those sequences were non-productive. To decide whether each TCR beta V gene segment behaved as functional or pseudogenic, an earlier analysis of some 570 of the donors relied on high-throughput TCR beta sequencing. The study used immunosequencing to profile the T cell repertoires of approximately 630 subjects and linked those repertoires to cytomegalovirus serostatus. Genome-wide SNP genotypes for about 55% of the roughly 670 donors were used in a later genetic analysis, which treated that subset as a discovery cohort. In addition to the first cohort of 666 subjects, a separate validation cohort of 130 or so different subjects was used. Around 320 gigabases of sequencing data and 80 million or so unique TCR sequences were included in an early release covering about 700 HLA-typed donors. The number of donors typed differed by locus, with about 620-630 for A, B, C, DRB1 and DQB1, 522 for DQA1, 600 to 610 for DPA1, and some 470 for DPB1. Roughly 5 DR-DQ haplotypes were handled as single units for association and clustering, since linkage in the cohort was strong. Every discovery cohort repertoire had been produced on one sequencing platform. To predict cytomegalovirus infection status, the study brought together high-throughput TCR immunosequencing, statistical association of individual TCRs with disease status, and machine learning. Among the roughly 430 genotyped donors, approximately 81% belonged to the genetic ancestry cluster associated with self-reported Caucasian donors. In a later analysis, previously published TCR beta repertoires from about 640 donors were re-analyzed and high-resolution HLA genotyping was added so that TCR occurrence patterns could be studied. Alongside the repertoire data, information on donor age, sex, ethnicity and CMV serostatus was compiled. The study was designed to test whether signatures of past pathogen exposure could be identified by cataloging public T cell receptors. Study-wide conclusions, independent of this receptor: Because the 87-base-pair reads could not distinguish some IMGT-functional V segments, including TRBV6-2 and TRBV6-3, those segments were excluded. CMV serostatus was the only immune exposure information available for the cohort. In an earlier analysis of around 500 of the donors, most TCR beta V segments appeared in productive rearrangements about 87% or about 30% of the time, broadly matching IMGT annotations. In a later analysis, some 17,000 TCR beta sequences were associated with specific HLA alleles at a false discovery rate of 0.05. A cluster of highly shared sequence variants was judged likely to be a technical artifact of the sequencing pipeline. A total of 164 TCR beta chains were listed by the study as associated with cytomegalovirus. Because HLA typing was missing for some donors at each locus, association tests included only the typed subset. In a later analysis, HLA-associated TCR beta chains showed more clonal expansion and lower generation probabilities than non-associated chains that were equally common. In vitro tests confirmed that a few of the cytomegalovirus-associated TCR beta chains recognize cytomegalovirus antigens. A later analysis found that most CMV-associated TCR beta chains appeared HLA-restricted, with HLA associations seemingly driven largely by CMV exposure. Assigning TCR associations to individual alleles was difficult when HLA alleles, especially DR and DQ, strongly co-occurred. According to the authors, the approach could potentially be generalized to other disease states and immunological phenotypes. Most TCR sequences were seen in very few donors, while some public TCRs were found in many individuals. A further reported finding was that TCR beta sequences accurately predicted the HLA-A and HLA-B alleles for most subjects in the first cohort. In a later genetic analysis, fewer N-insertions in productive TCRs were reported among donors in an Asian-associated ancestry cluster than the roughly 640-donor mean. In a later genetic analysis, a missense DCLRE1C variant was associated with V-gene and J-gene trimming of TCR beta chains, and the association was replicated in an independent cohort. Linkage disequilibrium might explain the correlated functional status among segregating V segments, but an unknown experimental factor could not be excluded. The classifier was reported to diagnose cytomegalovirus status with high specificity and sensitivity in both the original cohort and the validation cohort. A later analysis found that TCR association rates varied across HLA loci, with DRB1 alleles showing the most associated TCRs and HLA-C alleles the fewest. The earlier analysis of around 600 of the donors excluded approximately 17 rarely observed V segments, including chromosome 9 orphons, because counts were too low. Only TCR beta chains were sequenced in this cohort, and the absence of alpha or paired-chain data limited detectable features. The presence/absence analyses assumed that sequencing depth was roughly uniform across donors, and that assumption may not be true. In a later analysis, several top co-occurrence clusters were reported to appear linked to parvovirus B19, influenza, CMV and Epstein-Barr virus.

Library preparation employed the immunoSEQ multiplex PCR assay. A mixture of 60 forward primers for TCR Vbeta segments and 13 reverse primers for TCR Jbeta segments was used in the multiplex PCR. A multiplex PCR assay on genomic DNA amplified the CDR3 region of rearranged TCR beta genes. Amplified TCR beta libraries were sequenced as 87-base-pair reads on the Illumina HiSeq System. For the original study's pipeline: Across the 670 or so repertoires, a later analysis counted approximately 75 million unique TCR beta chains, some 11 million of which were shared by at least two donors. Raw reads were error-corrected and collapsed into unique sequences with a nearest-neighbor algorithm that merged closely related sequences to remove PCR and sequencing errors. To assign V, D and J gene segments, CDR3 sequences were aligned to IMGT reference sequences. For a sequence to be retained, a match of at least six nucleotides to both a V gene segment and a J gene segment was required. Rearrangements were called productive when the CDR3 lacked stop codons and stayed in frame with V and J; all others were non-productive. CDR3 was defined by IMGT convention, running from the second conserved V-encoded cysteine to the conserved J-encoded phenylalanine. Sequences without an unambiguous match to a single V gene segment were excluded from the earlier analysis of 450 to 750 of the donors. An earlier analysis of about 590 of the donors classified V segments as functional when productive rearrangements were above 56.7% and as segregating when the standard deviation between donors was above 5%. A statistical classification framework was built to diagnose cytomegalovirus status from the catalog of TCR beta chain sequences. In a later analysis, TCR nucleotide sequences were compared against IMGT/GENE-DB human TR gene sequences so that V and J genes could be assigned. The TCRdist pipeline was used in a later analysis to assign CDR3 sequences and most-parsimonious VDJ recombination scenarios. In a later analysis, each TCR beta chain was defined by its CDR3 amino acid sequence together with its V-gene family, and reads without a unique V-gene family were excluded. To address suspected cross-contamination and a sequencing artifact, a later analysis removed 592 highly shared, low-generation-probability nucleotide sequences. For each public chain, a later analysis derived a clonal expansion index from normalized ranks of inferred template counts within each repertoire. Generation probabilities in a later analysis came from a VDJ recombination model fitted to out-of-frame rearrangements, and those results were checked against IGoR. In a later analysis, TCR-TCR, TCR-HLA and TCR-CMV co-occurrence was scored with hypergeometric tests, and a repertoire-size bias correction was applied to TCR pairs. In a later analysis, false discovery rates were estimated by permuting HLA or CMV assignments 20 times. In a later analysis, co-occurring TCRs were grouped using DBSCAN, with TCRdist sequence similarity added in when clustering inside HLA-allele-positive subsets. Repertoires with fewer than 30,000 or more than 120,000 public chains, plus five repertoires with anomalous nucleotide sharing, were excluded from co-occurrence clustering. The source is immuneACCESS, and TCRdb retained only in-frame sequences with V and J called. Part of the clones is not carried over; for the studies checked, unresolved V genes explain less than half of this, and the remainder is unexplained. V, J and clone size were drawn from that table, and D and trimming were deduced from the DNA. The sample table gives around 140,000 clones. The ten largest clones add up to roughly 2% of the sample.

The cohort consisted of 666 healthy bone marrow donors. Cohort members were all nominally healthy when sampled, although unrecorded immune exposures were likely present. The donor tested CMV seronegative, placing the donor among the 300 to 450 seronegative members of the cohort. Every donor gave a peripheral blood sample, and the peripheral blood mononuclear cells from that sample were used for TCR beta sequencing. Genomic DNA extraction from the blood cell samples was performed with the Qiagen DNeasy Blood Extraction Kit. Of note for this clone: This receptor's antigen is unknown.

V is reduced by 2 bases and J by 2 bases, leaving a spacing of 12 bases between them. The germline V gene provides CDR1 LGHNA and CDR2 YSLEER. Counted from cysteine to phenylalanine, this CDR3 has 15 amino acids. The sequence is cut down to CDR3 DNA, 45 bases in frame from base 1. This sequence uses TRBV4-3 and TRBJ1-1; there is no confident call for the D gene. This clonotype was sampled from a woman aged 18 to 35 in good health and CMV-seronegative. The specimen sequenced was PBMCs. The CDR3 has the sequence CASSQKTTTNTEAFF. The nucleotide sequence is given as TGCGCCAGCAGCCAAAAAACTACCACTAACACTGAAGCTTTCTTT.